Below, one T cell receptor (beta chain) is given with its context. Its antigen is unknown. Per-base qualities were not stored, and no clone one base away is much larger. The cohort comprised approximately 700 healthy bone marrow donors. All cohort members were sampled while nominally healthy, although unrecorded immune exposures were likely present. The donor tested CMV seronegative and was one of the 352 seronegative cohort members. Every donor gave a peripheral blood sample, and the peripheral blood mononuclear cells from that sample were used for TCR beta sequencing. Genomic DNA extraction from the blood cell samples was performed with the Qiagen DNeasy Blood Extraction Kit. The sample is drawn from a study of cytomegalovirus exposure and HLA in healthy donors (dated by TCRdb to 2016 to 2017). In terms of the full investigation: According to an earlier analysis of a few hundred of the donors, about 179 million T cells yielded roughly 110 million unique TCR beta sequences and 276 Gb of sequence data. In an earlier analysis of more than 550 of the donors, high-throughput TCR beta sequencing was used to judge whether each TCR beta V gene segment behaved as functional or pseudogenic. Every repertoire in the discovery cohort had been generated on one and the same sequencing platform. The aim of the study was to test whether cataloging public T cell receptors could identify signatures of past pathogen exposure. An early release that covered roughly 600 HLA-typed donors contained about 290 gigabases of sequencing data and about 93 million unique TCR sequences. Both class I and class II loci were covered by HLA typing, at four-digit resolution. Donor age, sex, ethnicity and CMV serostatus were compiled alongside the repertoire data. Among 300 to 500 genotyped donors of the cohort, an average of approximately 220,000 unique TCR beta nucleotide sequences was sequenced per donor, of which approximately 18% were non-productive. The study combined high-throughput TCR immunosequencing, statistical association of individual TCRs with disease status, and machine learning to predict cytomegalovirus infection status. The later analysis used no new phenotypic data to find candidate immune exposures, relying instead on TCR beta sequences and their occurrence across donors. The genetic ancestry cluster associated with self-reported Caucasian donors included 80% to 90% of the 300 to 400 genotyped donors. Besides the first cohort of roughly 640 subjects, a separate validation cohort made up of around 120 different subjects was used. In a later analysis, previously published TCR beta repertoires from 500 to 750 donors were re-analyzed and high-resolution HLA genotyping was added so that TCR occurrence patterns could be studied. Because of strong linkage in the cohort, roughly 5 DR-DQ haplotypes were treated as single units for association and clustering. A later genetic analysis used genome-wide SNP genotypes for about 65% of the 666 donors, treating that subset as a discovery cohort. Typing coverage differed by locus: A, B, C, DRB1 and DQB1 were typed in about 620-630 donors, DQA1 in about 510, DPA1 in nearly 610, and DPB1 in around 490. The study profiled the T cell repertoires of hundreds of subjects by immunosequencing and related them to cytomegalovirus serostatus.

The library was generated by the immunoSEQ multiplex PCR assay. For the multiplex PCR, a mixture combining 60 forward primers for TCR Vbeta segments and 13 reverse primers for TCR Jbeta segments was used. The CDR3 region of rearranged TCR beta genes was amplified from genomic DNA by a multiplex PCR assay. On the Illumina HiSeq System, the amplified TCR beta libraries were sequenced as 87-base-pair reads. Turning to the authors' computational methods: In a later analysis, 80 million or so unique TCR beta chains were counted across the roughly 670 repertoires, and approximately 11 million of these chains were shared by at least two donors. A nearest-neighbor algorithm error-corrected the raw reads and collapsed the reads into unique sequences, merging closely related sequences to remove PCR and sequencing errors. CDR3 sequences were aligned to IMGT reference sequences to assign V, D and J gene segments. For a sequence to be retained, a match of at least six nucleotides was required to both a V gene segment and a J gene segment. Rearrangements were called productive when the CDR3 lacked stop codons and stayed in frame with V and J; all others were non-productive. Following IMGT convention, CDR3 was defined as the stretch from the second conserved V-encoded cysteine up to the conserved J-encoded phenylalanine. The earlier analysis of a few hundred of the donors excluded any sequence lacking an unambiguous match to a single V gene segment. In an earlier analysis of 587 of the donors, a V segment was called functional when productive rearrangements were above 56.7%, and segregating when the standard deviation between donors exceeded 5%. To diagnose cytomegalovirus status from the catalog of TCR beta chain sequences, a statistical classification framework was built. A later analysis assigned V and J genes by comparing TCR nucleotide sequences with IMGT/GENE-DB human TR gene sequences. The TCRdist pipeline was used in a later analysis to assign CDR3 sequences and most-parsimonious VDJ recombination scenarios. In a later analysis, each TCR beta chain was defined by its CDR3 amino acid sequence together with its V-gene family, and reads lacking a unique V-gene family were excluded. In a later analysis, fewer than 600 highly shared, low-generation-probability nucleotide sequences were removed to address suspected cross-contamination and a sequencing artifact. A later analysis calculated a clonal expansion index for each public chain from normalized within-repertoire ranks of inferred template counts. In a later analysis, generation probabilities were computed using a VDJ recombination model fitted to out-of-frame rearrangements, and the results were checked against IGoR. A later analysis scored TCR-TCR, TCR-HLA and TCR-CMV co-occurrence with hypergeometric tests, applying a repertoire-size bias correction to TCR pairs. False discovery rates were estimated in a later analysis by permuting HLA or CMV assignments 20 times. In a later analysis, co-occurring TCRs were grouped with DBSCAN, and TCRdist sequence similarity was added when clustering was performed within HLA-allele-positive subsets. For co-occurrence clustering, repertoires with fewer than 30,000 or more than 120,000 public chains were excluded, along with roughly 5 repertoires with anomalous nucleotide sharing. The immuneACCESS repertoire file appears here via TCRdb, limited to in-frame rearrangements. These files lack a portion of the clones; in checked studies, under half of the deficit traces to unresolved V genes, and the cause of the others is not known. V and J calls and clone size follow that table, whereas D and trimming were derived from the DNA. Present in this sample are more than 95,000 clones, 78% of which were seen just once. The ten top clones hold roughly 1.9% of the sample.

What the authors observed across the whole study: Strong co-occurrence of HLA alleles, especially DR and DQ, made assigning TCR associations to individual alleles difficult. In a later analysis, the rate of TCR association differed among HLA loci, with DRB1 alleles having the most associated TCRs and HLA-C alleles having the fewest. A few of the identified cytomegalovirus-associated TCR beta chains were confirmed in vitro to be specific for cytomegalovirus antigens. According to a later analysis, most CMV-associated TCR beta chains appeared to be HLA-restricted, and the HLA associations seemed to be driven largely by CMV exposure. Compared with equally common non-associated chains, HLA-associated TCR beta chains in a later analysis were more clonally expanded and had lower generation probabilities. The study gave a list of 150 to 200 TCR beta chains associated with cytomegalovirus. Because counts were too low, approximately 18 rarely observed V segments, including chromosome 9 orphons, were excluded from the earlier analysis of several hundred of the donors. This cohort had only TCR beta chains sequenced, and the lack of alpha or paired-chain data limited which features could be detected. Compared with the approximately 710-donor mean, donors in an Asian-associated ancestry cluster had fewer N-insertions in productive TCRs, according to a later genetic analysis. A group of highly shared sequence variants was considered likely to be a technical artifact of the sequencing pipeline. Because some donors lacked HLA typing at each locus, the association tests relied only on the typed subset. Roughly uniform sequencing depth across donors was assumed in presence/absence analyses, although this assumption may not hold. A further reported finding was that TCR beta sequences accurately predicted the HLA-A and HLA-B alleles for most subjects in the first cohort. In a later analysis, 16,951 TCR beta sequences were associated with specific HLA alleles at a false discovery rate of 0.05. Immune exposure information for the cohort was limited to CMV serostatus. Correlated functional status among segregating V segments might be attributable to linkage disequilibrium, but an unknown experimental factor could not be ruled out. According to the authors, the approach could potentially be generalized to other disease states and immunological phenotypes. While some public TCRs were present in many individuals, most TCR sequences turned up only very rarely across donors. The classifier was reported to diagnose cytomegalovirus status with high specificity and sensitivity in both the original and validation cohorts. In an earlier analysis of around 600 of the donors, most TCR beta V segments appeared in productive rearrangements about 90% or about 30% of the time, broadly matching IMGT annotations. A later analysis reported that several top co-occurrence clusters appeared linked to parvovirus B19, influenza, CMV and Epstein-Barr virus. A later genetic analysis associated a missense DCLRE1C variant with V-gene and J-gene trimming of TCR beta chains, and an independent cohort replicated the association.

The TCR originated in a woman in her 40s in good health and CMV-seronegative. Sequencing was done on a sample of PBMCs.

The CDR3: CASRTGPLGGGELFF. The DNA sequence is TGTGCCAGCAGGACAGGGCCACTTGGAGGCGGGGAGCTGTTTTTT. The chain uses TRBV9 and TRBJ2-2; the junction holds 7 bases that match TRBD1. CDR1 SGDLS and CDR2 YYNGEE are derived from the germline V gene. Trimming accounts for 5 bases at V and 7 bases at J, while the number of junction bases matched to no gene is 11. There are 15 amino acids in the CDR3, from cysteine to phenylalanine inclusive. Just the 45-base CDR3 DNA is kept, in frame starting at base 1.